These 25 T cell receptor beta chains originate from one sample sequenced in a study of PD-L1 blockade in urothelial cancer. Described time point: pretreatment peripheral blood. Assay: immunoSEQ multiplex PCR; the TCRdb copy retains only in-frame clones and omits some. The data hold 54,000 or so clones, with about 80% observed a single time. The source was PBMCs, collected around atezolizumab (anti-PD-L1) treatment. Receptors were obtained from a man aged 50 to 59 with urothelial cancer.

This clone was found a few times. The V gene is TRBV7-2, the J gene TRBJ2-3, with TRBD2 matching 8 bases. CDR1 and CDR2 from the germline V gene are SGHTA and FQGNSA. The CDR3 totals 14 residues. V lost 3 bases to trimming and J lost 4 bases; unmatched junction nucleotides: 3. The CDR3 nucleotides are TGTGCCAGCAGCTTTAAAGCGGGAGCAGATACGCAGTATTTT. Encoded protein: CASSFKAGADTQYF.

The rearrangement uses TRBV21-1 and TRBJ2-1; the DNA was not used to check the table's D call, TRBD2. TRBV21-1 corresponds to a pseudogene. CDR3 length equals 17 residues. CDR3 in amino acids: CASSKRTAGGPRDEQFF. CDR3 coding DNA: TGTGCCAGCAGCAAACGAACAGCGGGAGGGCCCAGAGATGAGCAGTTCTTC.

The J gene is TRBJ2-3, the V gene TRBV27, with 7 bases matching TRBD2. There are 15 residues in the CDR3. The ends lost 6 bases at V and 2 bases at J; junction bases unmatched: 8. CDR1 and CDR2 from the germline V gene are MNHEY and SMNVEV (reference sequence). The CDR3 sequence: CASRRPGLNTDTQYF. The CDR3 DNA is TGTGCCAGCAGACGTCCGGGACTAAACACAGATACGCAGTATTTT.

V usage is TRBV7-3 and J usage is TRBJ2-3, with D tentatively TRBD2 (7 bases). Trimming took 7 bases from V and 3 from J, leaving 20 bases between them. The CDR3 consists of 16 residues. CDR1 SGHTA and CDR2 FQGTGA come from the germline V gene. The CDR3 region is CASTLLGGAETDTQYF. DNA of the CDR3: TGTGCCAGCACCCTACTAGGGGGGGCGGAGACAGATACGCAGTATTTT.

V is TRBV5-4 and J is TRBJ2-1, with 8 positions matching TRBD2. Trimming cost V 4 bases and J 8 bases; bases outside gene matches: 11. The CDR3 totals 15 residues. The germline V gene encodes CDR1 SGHNT and CDR2 YYREEE (reference sequence). The CDR3 protein is CASSAPAGVPHEQFF. The CDR3 bases are TGTGCCAGCAGCGCCCCAGCGGGAGTCCCCCATGAGCAGTTCTTC.

J is TRBJ1-4 and V is TRBV7-2; the match to TRBD1 covers 10 bases. CDR1 and CDR2 from the germline V gene are SGHTA and FQGNSA. This CDR3 has 14 amino acids. V lost 6 bases to trimming and J lost 7 bases; unmatched junction nucleotides: 5. CDR3 sequence: CASSPTGGSEKLFF. For the CDR3, the DNA is TGTGCCAGCAGTCCGACAGGGGGCTCTGAAAAACTGTTTTTT.

The J gene is TRBJ2-1, the V gene TRBV4-1, with TRBD2 matching 8 bases. CDR3 size: 19 residues. Trimming took 4 bases from V and 4 from J; bases not matched to a gene: 18. CDR1 is MGHRA and CDR2 is YSYEKL in the germline V gene. CDR3 DNA: TGCGCCAGCAGCCCTCACCGACTAGCGAATCCCTCCTTGTACAATGAGCAGTTCTTC. Its protein is CASSPHRLANPSLYNEQFF.

The chain employs TRBV5-1 and TRBJ2-5, with 10 bases fitting TRBD2. The CDR3 covers 16 residues. V trimming: 4 bases; J trimming: 1 base; junction bases outside the gene matches: 7. Germline values: CDR1 SGHRS, CDR2 YFSETQ. CDR3 sequence reads: CASSPTSGRLQETQYF. The CDR3 DNA sequence: TGCGCCAGCAGCCCGACTAGCGGGCGCCTCCAAGAGACCCAGTACTTC.

The genes are TRBV5-4 and TRBJ1-1; tentative D call: TRBD1 (5 bases). V was cut by 0 bases and J by 3 bases, with 12 bases left in between. CDR3 size: 15 residues. Germline V lookup: CDR1 SGHNT, CDR2 YYREEE (reference sequence). The DNA of the CDR3 is TGTGCCAGCAGCTTGGGTGGGGCTCGGTACACTGAAGCTTTCTTT. This translates into CASSLGGARYTEAFF. The entire variable domain, with the rest obtained from reference TRBV5-4 and TRBJ1-1, is as follows: ETGVTQSPTHLIKTRGQQVTLRCSSQSGHNTVSWYQQALGQGPQFIFQYYREEENGRGNFPPRFSGLQFPNYSSELNVNALELDDSALYLCASSLGGARYTEAFFGQGTRLTVV.

This chain joins TRBV5-4 and TRBJ2-1, with 9 nucleotides matching TRBD2. CDR3 length: 15 residues. V shed 4 bases, J shed 4 bases, and the junction held 6 bases outside the gene matches. The germline V gene has CDR1 SGHNT and CDR2 YYREEE (reference sequence). The CDR3 spells CASSRRLAEYNEQFF. The CDR3 nucleotides read TGTGCCAGCAGCCGCCGACTAGCGGAGTACAATGAGCAGTTCTTC. The whole variable domain, filled in from reference TRBV5-4 and TRBJ2-1, reads ETGVTQSPTHLIKTRGQQVTLRCSSQSGHNTVSWYQQALGQGPQFIFQYYREEENGRGNFPPRFSGLQFPNYSSELNVNALELDDSALYLCASSRRLAEYNEQFFGPGTRLTVL.

This clone was counted once. This rearrangement joins TRBV6-5 to TRBJ2-7, with D perhaps matching TRBD1 (6 bases). Germline V CDR1 and CDR2: MNHEY, SVGAGI. This CDR3 comprises 14 residues. V was pared by 7 bases and J by 4 bases, with 17 bases between. CDR3 DNA sequence: TGTGCCAGCACTCCTGGGGGCGTTGTGTACGAGCAGTACTTC. Amino acid sequence: CASTPGGVVYEQYF.

The rearrangement uses TRBV4-1 and TRBJ2-6; no clear D gene. The CDR3 sequence is 15 residues long. Germline CDR1 and CDR2: MGHRA and YSYEKL. V lost 1 base and J 4 bases, leaving 8 bases between the germline ends. CDR3 nucleotide sequence: TGCGCCAGCAGCCAAGCAGTCCCCGGGGCCAACGTCCTGACTTTC. Amino acid sequence: CASSQAVPGANVLTF.

Only a few counts were recorded for this clone. This chain links TRBV5-1 with TRBJ2-7; 12 bases agree with TRBD2. The V gene's germline CDR1 is SGHRS and CDR2 YFSETQ. The CDR3 is made up of 16 amino acids. The V and J ends lost 0 bases and 5 bases, in that order; junction bases with no gene match: 6. CDR3 sequence: CASSLVLAGGPDEQYF. CDR3 nucleotides: TGCGCCAGCAGCTTGGTGCTAGCGGGGGGGCCCGACGAGCAGTACTTC.

The V call is TRBV20-1, the J call TRBJ2-5; unclear D gene. Trimming shortened V by 3 bases and J by 4 bases, and 3 bases separated the two germline ends. The CDR3 is 10 residues long. The germline CDR1 and CDR2 sequences are DFQATT and SNEGSKA (reference sequence). This CDR3 is CSARAETQYF. The CDR3 nucleotides read TGCAGTGCTAGGGCAGAGACCCAGTACTTC.

The chain has TRBV9 and TRBJ1-2; 7 bases align to TRBD1. CDR1 and CDR2 from the germline V gene are SGDLS and YYNGEE. The ends lost 4 bases at V and 5 bases at J; junction bases unmatched: 14. The CDR3 consists of 16 residues. Here the CDR3 reads CASSPSPGQVSYGYTF. The DNA for the CDR3 is TGTGCCAGCAGCCCCAGCCCCGGACAGGTTTCTTATGGCTACACCTTC.

The CDR3 spells CASSPRLAGDTGELFF. DNA for the CDR3: TGCGCCAGCAGCCCAAGACTAGCGGGGGACACCGGGGAGCTGTTTTTT. The chain joins TRBV5-1 to TRBJ2-2; TRBD2 matches at 12 bases. The CDR3 spans 16 residues. CDR1 is SGHRS and CDR2 is YFSETQ in the germline V gene. J gave up 3 bases and V 4 bases, and 4 bases lay outside the gene matches.

The chain couples TRBV5-1 to TRBJ2-1; D is uncertain. The CDR3 extends over 14 amino acids. V was cut by 1 base and J by 0 bases, with 5 bases left in between. Germline V gene sequence: CDR1 SGHRS, CDR2 YFSETQ. CDR3 residues: CASSLLGSYNEQFF. The CDR3 DNA follows: TGCGCCAGCAGCTTGCTCGGCTCCTACAATGAGCAGTTCTTC.

The V gene is TRBV5-1, the J gene TRBJ2-2, with 8 bases fitting TRBD2. V was clipped by 4 bases and J by 2 bases; unmatched bases: 13. Germline CDR1 reads SGHRS; CDR2 reads YFSETQ. The length of the CDR3 is 18 residues. The CDR3 DNA follows: TGCGCCAGCAGCGGTCTAGGACTAGCCGCGATTAACACCGGGGAGCTGTTTTTT. Translation gives CASSGLGLAAINTGELFF.

This clone was seen only once. V is TRBV6-1 and J is TRBJ1-6, with 7 bases that match TRBD1. Per the germline V gene, CDR1 is MNHNS and CDR2 is SASEGT. Unmatched junction bases numbered 9, after V lost 5 bases and J lost 8 bases. This CDR3 is built from 15 residues. The CDR3 is CASSLNRGFDSPLHF. CDR3 nucleotides: TGTGCCAGCAGTTTAAACAGGGGATTTGATTCACCCCTCCACTTT.

In its sample, this clone was seen once. J is TRBJ1-3 and V is TRBV30, with D uncertain. Per germline, CDR1 GTSNPN and CDR2 SVGIG (reference sequence). The CDR3 has 11 residues. V shed 7 bases and J shed 4 bases, with 8 bases lying between them. The CDR3, as DNA: TGTGCCTTAAAATTAGGAAACACCATATATTTT. Its protein product is CALKLGNTIYF. Full variable domain (remainder filled in from reference TRBV30 and TRBJ1-3): SQTIHQWPATLVQPVGSPLSLECTVEGTSNPNLYWYRQAAGRGLQLLFYSVGIGQISSEVPQNLSASRPQDRQFILSSKKLLLSDSGFYLCALKLGNTIYFGEGSWLTVV.

This chain joins TRBV11-2 and TRBJ2-7, with 13 bases fitting TRBD2. Germline V lookup: CDR1 SGHAT, CDR2 FQNNGV. The CDR3 runs 19 residues. V shed 0 bases, J shed 5 bases, and the junction held 13 bases outside the gene matches. For the CDR3, the DNA is TGTGCCAGCAGCTTAGATCCGGGTGGGACTAGCGGGATGAGGGACGAGCAGTACTTC. The encoded protein is CASSLDPGGTSGMRDEQYF.

Of note for this clone: Other DNA sequences of this sample code for an identical CDR3. The rearrangement links TRBV19 to TRBJ2-7; 9 bases agree with TRBD1. This CDR3 contains 15 residues. The trim removed 3 bases at V and 1 base at J, leaving 4 bases unmatched. Germline V CDR1 and CDR2: LNHDA, SQIVND (reference sequence). The CDR3 coding sequence is TGTGCCAGTAGTATTGGCGGGACAGGGTCCTACGAGCAGTACTTC. Translated, it gives CASSIGGTGSYEQYF.

The chain carries TRBV19 and TRBJ2-7; 8 nucleotides line up with TRBD1. CDR1 and CDR2 (germline): LNHDA, SQIVND (reference sequence). This CDR3 has 14 residues. The J segment lost 3 bases and the V segment lost 4 bases, leaving 5 bases of the junction unmatched. CDR3 protein: CASSKGTGIYEQYF. The CDR3 DNA reads TGTGCCAGTAGTAAAGGGACAGGAATCTACGAGCAGTACTTC.

The rearrangement uses TRBV7-2 and TRBJ1-1, with D unresolved. Trimming shortened V by 5 bases and J by 4 bases, and 11 bases separated the two germline ends. Germline V gene sequence: CDR1 SGHTA, CDR2 FQGNSA. The CDR3 contains 13 residues. CDR3 bases: TGTGCCAGCAGCCCTCGACAATTCACTGAAGCTTTCTTT. Amino acids: CASSPRQFTEAFF.

V is TRBV9 and J is TRBJ2-3, with D possibly being TRBD2 (6 bases). The CDR3 loop spans 17 amino acids. Trimming took 0 bases from V and 0 from J, leaving 14 bases between them. CDR1 and CDR2 (germline): SGDLS, YYNGEE. The CDR3 coding sequence is TGTGCCAGCAGCGTAGGACGCCTAGCGTCTAGCACAGATACGCAGTATTTT. It codes for CASSVGRLASSTDTQYF.